Shown below are 27 T cell receptor beta chains from a single sample sequenced in a study of blood T cell repertoires in COVID-19. The method was immunoSEQ multiplex PCR; TCRdb's version includes in-frame clones alone and lacks a portion of them. The sample carries about 310,000 clones, about 89% recorded once. The sequenced material came from peripheral blood. The receptors originated from a woman in her forties or fifties who had recovered from COVID-19.

The V call is TRBV28, the J call TRBJ2-1; 8 nucleotides align to TRBD1. V dropped 7 bases and J dropped 7; count of bases not matched to a gene: 9. The CDR3 totals 14 residues. Germline CDR1 is MDHEN and CDR2 is SYDVKM. CDR3 protein: CASNQGAIWNEQFF. CDR3 bases: TGTGCCAGCAATCAGGGGGCAATTTGGAATGAGCAGTTCTTC.

The chain carries TRBV18 and TRBJ2-1; 8 nucleotides align to TRBD1. This CDR3 spans 15 amino acids. The germline gives CDR1 KGHSH, CDR2 LQKENI. V trimming: 3 bases; J trimming: 6 bases; junction bases outside the gene matches: 7. In nucleotides, the CDR3 is TGTGCCAGCTCACCCGGACAGGGTCAAGGCAATGAGCAGTTCTTC. Translating it yields CASSPGQGQGNEQFF.

V usage is TRBV3-1 (or the pseudogene TRBV3-2) and J usage is TRBJ2-7; 12 bases map to TRBD2. Germline loops: CDR1 LGHDT, CDR2 YNNKEL (reference sequence). This CDR3 comprises 14 residues. Unmatched junction bases numbered 3, after V lost 0 bases and J lost 9 bases. The CDR3 here is CASSQELAGGGQYF. CDR3 DNA: TGTGCCAGCAGCCAAGAACTAGCGGGAGGCGGGCAGTACTTC.

The V and J genes are TRBV4-2 and TRBJ2-7, with TRBD2 matching 11 bases. The trim removed 0 bases at V and 4 bases at J, leaving 11 bases unmatched. Germline V gene data show CDR1 as LGHNA and CDR2 as YNFKEQ. This CDR3 region has 18 residues. The chain's CDR3 is CASSQEYSGRVGSYEQYF. CDR3 in DNA: TGTGCCAGCAGCCAAGAGTATAGCGGGAGGGTCGGGAGTTACGAGCAGTACTTC.

In its sample, this clone was seen a few times. This sample includes further DNA sequences coding for the same CDR3. The gene calls are TRBV11-2 and TRBJ1-6; D perhaps matches TRBD1 (6 bases). V dropped 1 base and J dropped 7 bases, with 11 bases sitting between them. CDR3 length: 15 amino acids. Per germline, CDR1 SGHAT and CDR2 FQNNGV. In DNA, the CDR3 is TGTGCCAGCAGCTTAGTCGGCAGGGGAAATTCACCCCTCCACTTT. This codes for CASSLVGRGNSPLHF.

A few counts support this clone. CDR3 residues: CASSLTSGGVSGNEQFF. In DNA form, the CDR3 reads TGCGCCAGCAGCTTGACTAGCGGGGGGGTATCCGGGAATGAGCAGTTCTTC. V gene TRBV5-1 combines with J gene TRBJ2-1, with 13 bases identical to TRBD2. Germline loops: CDR1 SGHRS, CDR2 YFSETQ. The CDR3 loop spans 17 amino acids. The J segment lost 7 bases and the V segment lost 1 base, leaving 8 bases of the junction unmatched.

The V call is TRBV5-1, the J call TRBJ2-7; D uncertain. Germline CDR1 SGHRS, CDR2 YFSETQ. The germline V and J ends were trimmed by 0 bases and 5 bases, with 9 bases remaining between them. There are 13 residues in the CDR3. The CDR3 DNA follows: TGCGCCAGCAGCTTGGTGTCTGAGCACGAGCAGTACTTC. It encodes CASSLVSEHEQYF.

The rearrangement uses TRBV2 and TRBJ1-1, with a tentative D call TRBD1 (5 bases). Germline CDR1 is SNHLY and CDR2 is FYNNEI. V was clipped by 7 bases and J by 2 bases, with 17 bases between them. This CDR3 comprises 15 residues. The CDR3 spells CASKAEGRGNTEAFF. The CDR3 DNA sequence: TGTGCCAGCAAGGCGGAGGGGAGGGGTAACACTGAAGCTTTCTTT.

The sample holds a few counts of this clone. The rearrangement links TRBV28 to TRBJ1-1; possible D gene TRBD1, 5 bases. Trimming left V 7 bases short and J 3 bases short, with 12 bases between. The CDR3 sequence is 13 residues long. The germline CDR1 and CDR2 sequences are MDHEN and SYDVKM. The CDR3 spells CASTGGEDTEAFF. CDR3 DNA: TGTGCCAGCACCGGGGGGGAAGACACTGAAGCTTTCTTT.

This clone was found a few times. This sequence joins TRBV29-1 and TRBJ1-5, with D possibly matching TRBD1 (5 bases). This CDR3 contains 13 residues. Germline V gene sequence: CDR1 SQVTM, CDR2 ANQGSEA. V gave up 4 bases and J gave up 3 bases, with 10 bases separating them. CDR3 protein: CSVGGGDNQPQHF. CDR3 nucleotide sequence: TGCAGCGTTGGCGGGGGGGACAATCAGCCCCAGCATTTT.

The chain is built from TRBV5-1 and TRBJ2-5; 9 bases fit TRBD2. V shed 0 bases and J 2 bases; nucleotides not matched to a gene: 5. This CDR3 is 16 amino acids long. Per germline, CDR1 SGHRS and CDR2 YFSETQ. The DNA for the CDR3 is TGCGCCAGCAGCTTGGCTAGCGGGGTAGGACAAGAGACCCAGTACTTC. It specifies CASSLASGVGQETQYF.

The table lists this clone with a few counts. The genes are TRBV28 and TRBJ2-7; 7 nucleotides align to TRBD1. The CDR3 runs to 15 residues. Germline CDR1 reads MDHEN; CDR2 reads SYDVKM. After removal of 5 bases from V and 6 bases from J, the junction contained 13 bases not matched to a gene. The CDR3 region has the DNA TGTGCCAGCAGTACACTATTACAGACAGGGTCCGAGCAGTACTTC. Translated: CASSTLLQTGSEQYF.

V usage is TRBV10-3 and J usage is TRBJ1-1, with 10 bases fitting TRBD1. Germline V gene data show CDR1 as ENHRY and CDR2 as SYGVKD. The V gene end was trimmed by 5 bases and the J gene end by 0 bases; junction bases not matched to a gene: 6. The CDR3 totals 16 residues. CDR3 coding DNA: TGTGCCATCAGTCTGGGACAGGGGAGGATGAACACTGAAGCTTTCTTT. Amino acid sequence: CAISLGQGRMNTEAFF.

The J gene is TRBJ2-5, the V gene TRBV3-1 (or the pseudogene TRBV3-2); 7 bases agree with TRBD2. The germline CDR1 and CDR2 sequences are LGHDT and YNNKEL (reference sequence). V lost 0 bases and J lost 2; bases outside the gene matches: 6. CDR3 length: 16 residues. Here the CDR3 DNA reads TGTGCCAGCAGCCAAGAGGGACGGGGGGTTCAAGAGACCCAGTACTTC. It is translated as CASSQEGRGVQETQYF.

The rearrangement links TRBV28 to TRBJ1-2; D is undetermined. V was pared by 6 bases and J by 2 bases, with 10 bases between. This CDR3 region has 13 residues. Germline loops: CDR1 MDHEN, CDR2 SYDVKM. Here the CDR3 DNA reads TGTGCCAGCAGAGTTAGCGAGAACTATGGCTACACCTTC. The encoded protein is CASRVSENYGYTF.

A few counts support this clone. The rearrangement uses TRBV12-3 or TRBV12-4 and TRBJ1-2; D may be TRBD1 (5 bases). V was clipped by 7 bases and J by 4 bases, with 13 bases between them. The CDR3 is made up of 13 amino acids. In DNA form, the CDR3 reads TGTGCCAGCAACCCGGGGGGGAGCTATGGCTACACCTTC. It specifies CASNPGGSYGYTF.

CDR3 in amino acids: CAWMGDRTYGYTF. The CDR3, as DNA: TGTGCCTGGATGGGGGACAGGACCTATGGCTACACCTTC. The chain combines TRBV30 with TRBJ1-2, with 8 bases matching TRBD1. Per germline, CDR1 GTSNPN and CDR2 SVGIG (reference sequence). With V trimmed by 4 bases and J by 4 bases, 5 bases remained unmatched. CDR3 size: 13 residues.

The V gene is TRBV19, the J gene TRBJ1-4; TRBD1 aligns across 7 bases. V shed 7 bases, J shed 7 bases, and the junction held 9 bases outside the gene matches. Germline loops: CDR1 LNHDA, CDR2 SQIVND (reference sequence). CDR3 size: 14 residues. CDR3 coding DNA: TGTGCCAGTACCCCCCGCACAGGGGTTGAAAAACTGTTTTTT. Its protein product is CASTPRTGVEKLFF.

The chain couples TRBV5-1 to TRBJ1-6; 8 bases match TRBD1. CDR1 is SGHRS and CDR2 is YFSETQ in the germline V gene. Trimming took 4 bases from V and 5 from J; bases not matched to a gene: 8. The CDR3 has 16 residues. The CDR3 protein is CASSLGPTGDNSPLHF. Written as DNA, the CDR3 is TGCGCCAGCAGCCTGGGCCCGACAGGGGATAATTCACCCCTCCACTTT.

The chain couples TRBV15 to TRBJ2-1; TRBD1 matches 9 bases. V shed 3 bases and J 3 bases; nucleotides not matched to a gene: 0. Germline loops: CDR1 LNHNV, CDR2 YYDKDF (reference sequence). There are 14 residues in the CDR3. The CDR3 sequence is CATSRDRGYNEQFF. The CDR3 DNA follows: TGTGCCACCAGCAGGGACAGGGGCTACAATGAGCAGTTCTTC. Full variable domain (rest looked up from reference TRBV15 and TRBJ2-1): DAMVIQNPRYQVTQFGKPVTLSCSQTLNHNVMYWYQQKSSQAPKLLFHYYDKDFNNEADTPDNFQSRRPNTSFCFLDIRSPGLGDTAMYLCATSRDRGYNEQFFGPGTRLTVL.

The chain combines TRBV5-4 with TRBJ2-7; 7 positions agree with TRBD2. V shed 0 bases, J shed 2 bases, and the junction held 5 bases outside the gene matches. CDR3 size: 15 residues. CDR1 and CDR2 (germline): SGHNT, YYREEE (reference sequence). CDR3 sequence reads: CASSLGSGEAYEQYF. The CDR3 nucleotides read TGTGCCAGCAGCTTGGGCAGCGGGGAAGCCTACGAGCAGTACTTC.

V gene TRBV29-1 combines with J gene TRBJ2-7; D is perhaps TRBD2 (6 bases). Germline loops: CDR1 SQVTM, CDR2 ANQGSEA. The CDR3 covers 13 residues. V was cut by 4 bases and J by 0 bases, with 10 bases left in between. The CDR3 spells CSVVVAASYEQYF. The CDR3, as DNA: TGCAGCGTTGTGGTAGCGGCCTCCTACGAGCAGTACTTC.

This chain uses TRBV5-1 with TRBJ2-5, with a tentative D call TRBD2 (6 bases). Trimming left V 1 base short and J 2 bases short, with 9 bases between. CDR3 size: 14 residues. Per the germline V gene, CDR1 is SGHRS and CDR2 is YFSETQ. The CDR3 DNA reads as TGCGCCAGCAGCTTGCAGGAGGGGCAAGAGACCCAGTACTTC. It translates to CASSLQEGQETQYF. Filled out from reference TRBV5-1 and TRBJ2-5, the complete variable domain reads KAGVTQTPRYLIKTRGQQVTLSCSPISGHRSVSWYQQTPGQGLQFLFEYFSETQRNKGNFPGRFSGRQFSNSRSEMNVSTLELGDSALYLCASSLQEGQETQYFGPGTRLLVL.

The chain combines TRBV3-1 (or the pseudogene TRBV3-2) with TRBJ2-1; 7 nucleotides match TRBD1. Losses at the gene ends were 3 bases for V and 4 bases for J; bases not matched to a gene: 15. The CDR3 consists of 18 residues. The germline V gene has CDR1 LGHDT and CDR2 YNNKEL (reference sequence). The CDR3 protein is CASSQLPPGQFWYNEQFF. The CDR3 DNA reads TGTGCCAGCAGCCAGTTACCACCGGGACAGTTTTGGTACAATGAGCAGTTCTTC.

This clone occurred a few times. The chain joins TRBV4-1 to TRBJ2-1, with 8 positions matching TRBD2. V lost 4 bases and J lost 0; bases outside the gene matches: 2. Germline V lookup: CDR1 MGHRA, CDR2 YSYEKL. The CDR3 spans 15 residues. The CDR3 protein is CASSPGTSSYNEQFF. In DNA, the CDR3 is TGCGCCAGCAGCCCGGGGACTAGCTCCTACAATGAGCAGTTCTTC.

This chain connects TRBV18 to TRBJ2-5; tentative D call: TRBD2 (5 bases). The germline gives CDR1 KGHSH, CDR2 LQKENI. This CDR3 region has 13 residues. The V and J ends lost 5 bases and 1 base respectively, with 8 bases between them. DNA for the CDR3: TGTGCCAGCTCAAAGGGAGTCCAAGAGACCCAGTACTTC. This translates into CASSKGVQETQYF.

This clone was recorded only once. V is TRBV2 and J is TRBJ2-5; TRBD2 is a possible D gene (6 bases). CDR1 SNHLY and CDR2 FYNNEI come from the germline V gene. V was shortened by 10 bases and J by 7 bases, with 19 bases between the two germline ends. This CDR3 contains 13 residues. In DNA, the CDR3 is TGTGCCACCCCGGGACTCACCCCGGGGACCCAGTACTTC. This codes for CATPGLTPGTQYF. The full variable domain, rest sourced from reference TRBV2 and TRBJ2-5, is EPEVTQTPSHQVTQMGQEVILRCVPISNHLYFYWYRQILGQKVEFLVSFYNNEISEKSEIFDDQFSVERPDGSNFTLKIRSTKLEDSAMYFCATPGLTPGTQYFGPGTRLLVL.